Below are 17 T cell receptor beta chains sequenced from a single sample in a study of cytomegalovirus exposure and HLA in healthy donors. Amplification used 60 Vbeta primers and 13 Jbeta primers. The repertoire was sequenced with immunoSEQ multiplex PCR; TCRdb's copy has only in-frame clones and lacks some. The sample includes fewer than 100,000 clones, 78% of them seen just once. The sequenced sample consisted of PBMCs. The receptors were sampled from a woman in her fifties or sixties in good health and CMV-seronegative.

This clone came up once. The junction does not match germline at one end; this may be a read error. The chain joins TRBV5-6 to TRBJ2-1; 13 bases are a match to TRBD2. CDR1 is SGHDT, CDR2 YYEEEE, per germline. This CDR3 spans 16 amino acids. In DNA form, the CDR3 reads TGTGCCAGCAGCTTTGGACTAGCGGGAGCTCACAATGAACAGTTCTTC. It encodes CASSFGLAGAHNEQFF. Combining the CDR3 with reference TRBV5-6 and TRBJ2-1 gives the whole variable domain DAGVTQSPTHLIKTRGQQVTLRCSPKSGHDTVSWYQQALGQGPQFIFQYYEEEERQRGNFPDRFSGHQFPNYSSELNVNALLLGDSALYLCASSFGLAGAHNEQFFGPGTRLTVL.

In its sample, this clone was seen once. The V and J genes are TRBV19 and TRBJ2-1; 9 bases agree with TRBD2. Trimming cost V 7 bases and J 6 bases; bases outside gene matches: 10. This CDR3 is 15 amino acids long. CDR1 is LNHDA and CDR2 is SQIVND in the germline V gene (reference sequence). The CDR3 DNA is TGTGCCAGTAAAATCGGGACTAGCCGTCTCAATGAGCAGTTCTTC. This codes for CASKIGTSRLNEQFF.

This clone has just a few counts. The chain couples TRBV7-9 to TRBJ2-7; D might be TRBD2 (5 bases). The CDR3 loop spans 12 amino acids. Trimming removed 5 bases from V and 4 bases from J, with 9 bases in between. Germline loops: CDR1 SEHNR, CDR2 FQNEAQ (reference sequence). CDR3 DNA: TGTGCCAGCAGCCTGGACTTTTACGAGCAGTACTTC. This encodes CASSLDFYEQYF.

This rearrangement joins TRBV7-9 to TRBJ1-2, with TRBD1 matching 7 bases. The length of the CDR3 is 13 residues. Trimming cost V 8 bases and J 5 bases; bases outside gene matches: 8. CDR1 is SEHNR and CDR2 is FQNEAQ in the germline V gene (reference sequence). CDR3 sequence (DNA): TGTGCCAGCGCGGCGGCAGGGGGTTATGGCTACACCTTC. As protein: CASAAAGGYGYTF.

This clone was seen more than once but under ten times. The CDR3 reads CASSPGTGGYDYGYTF. The CDR3, as DNA: TGTGCCAGCAGCCCCGGGACAGGGGGTTATGACTATGGCTACACCTTC. The J gene is TRBJ1-2, the V gene TRBV9; 11 bases fit TRBD1. CDR1 is SGDLS, CDR2 YYNGEE, per germline. Trimming took 4 bases from V and 3 from J; bases not matched to a gene: 8. This CDR3 region has 16 residues.

V usage is TRBV28 and J usage is TRBJ2-5; 7 bases fit TRBD1. The germline gives CDR1 MDHEN, CDR2 SYDVKM. V shed 5 bases and J 3 bases; nucleotides not matched to a gene: 6. This CDR3 spans 14 amino acids. CDR3 DNA sequence: TGTGCCAGCAGTCCTGACAGGGCCGAAGAGACCCAGTACTTC. Translating gives CASSPDRAEETQYF.

This clone was detected only a few times. The V call is TRBV6-6, the J call TRBJ1-2, with D hard to call. Between the trimmed V and J ends, which lost 0 bases and 0 bases, there was a span of 5 bases. Germline values: CDR1 MNHNY, CDR2 SVGAGI (reference sequence). The CDR3 totals 14 residues. Written as DNA, the CDR3 is TGTGCCAGCAGTTACTCGGGCGCTAACTATGGCTACACCTTC. This codes for CASSYSGANYGYTF.

This chain links TRBV9 with TRBJ1-4; TRBD1 is a possible D gene (5 bases). This CDR3 comprises 16 residues. Per the germline V gene, CDR1 is SGDLS and CDR2 is YYNGEE. V lost 2 bases and J 5 bases, leaving 16 bases between the germline ends. CDR3 protein: CASSVGRAGRNEKLFF. CDR3 nucleotide sequence: TGTGCCAGCAGCGTTGGGAGGGCAGGGCGCAATGAAAAACTGTTTTTT.

The V call is TRBV6-5, the J call TRBJ1-1; no definite D call. V lost 0 bases and J 3 bases, leaving 14 bases between the germline ends. Germline-derived CDR1 and CDR2 are MNHEY and SVGAGI. This CDR3 contains 16 residues. The CDR3 DNA reads TGTGCCAGCAGTTACTCGGAGCCAGAAGTCTACACTGAAGCTTTCTTT. It codes for CASSYSEPEVYTEAFF.

The chain uses TRBV28 and TRBJ2-1; 7 bases map to TRBD1. This CDR3 has 16 residues. J lost 7 bases, V lost 5 bases, and 14 bases had no gene match. The germline gives CDR1 MDHEN, CDR2 SYDVKM. This CDR3 reads CASSMYRGSYSNEQFF. The DNA for the CDR3 is TGTGCCAGCAGTATGTACAGGGGAAGTTATAGTAATGAGCAGTTCTTC.

This clone was seen once. J is TRBJ1-1 and V is TRBV7-2; 12 bases map to TRBD1. V dropped 1 base and J dropped 0; count of bases not matched to a gene: 6. CDR3 length: 18 residues. Looked up from germline, CDR1 is SGHTA and CDR2 is FQGNSA. Here the CDR3 reads CASSLVSGTGGLNTEAFF. CDR3 DNA: TGTGCCAGCAGCTTAGTAAGTGGGACAGGGGGCCTGAACACTGAAGCTTTCTTT.

This rearrangement joins TRBV18 to TRBJ2-7; D possibly corresponds to TRBD2 (5 bases). This CDR3 spans 15 amino acids. V was shortened by 3 bases and J by 0 bases, with 12 bases between the two germline ends. CDR1 is KGHSH, CDR2 LQKENI, per germline. Here the CDR3 reads CASSPSDSYSYEQYF. CDR3 coding DNA: TGTGCCAGCTCACCTTCGGACTCGTACTCCTACGAGCAGTACTTC.

The table lists this clone with a count of one. The chain joins TRBV19 to TRBJ2-7; 12 nucleotides agree with TRBD1. CDR1 LNHDA and CDR2 SQIVND come from the germline V gene (reference sequence). The CDR3 loop spans 16 amino acids. The J segment lost 1 base and the V segment lost 5 bases, leaving 6 bases of the junction unmatched. This CDR3 reads CASSPRGQGASYEQYF. As DNA, the CDR3 is TGTGCCAGTAGTCCCCGGGGACAGGGGGCTTCCTACGAGCAGTACTTC. The full variable domain, completed using reference TRBV19 and TRBJ2-7, is DGGITQSPKYLFRKEGQNVTLSCEQNLNHDAMYWYRQDPGQGLRLIYYSQIVNDFQKGDIAEGYSVSREKKESFPLTVTSAQKNPTAFYLCASSPRGQGASYEQYFGPGTRLTVT.

Remarks on this clone: The sample carries other DNA sequences with the same CDR3. CDR3 loop: CASSYRDEQYF. CDR3 DNA: TGTGCCAGCAGTTACCGGGACGAGCAGTACTTC. The chain is built from TRBV6-6 and TRBJ2-7; D not resolved. V lost 2 bases to trimming and J lost 5 bases, with 4 bases between them. Germline V lookup: CDR1 MNHNY, CDR2 SVGAGI (reference sequence). This CDR3 comprises 11 residues.

This chain uses TRBV7-2 with TRBJ1-1; 8 bases match TRBD1. In germline, CDR1 is SGHTA, CDR2 FQGNSA. CDR3 length equals 14 residues. Trimming took 3 bases from V and 8 from J; bases not matched to a gene: 8. CDR3: CASSLRPQGAEAFF. The CDR3 nucleotides are TGTGCCAGCAGCTTGAGGCCCCAGGGGGCCGAAGCTTTCTTT.

The chain links TRBV19 to TRBJ1-2; perhaps TRBD1 as D (5 bases). The CDR3 consists of 13 residues. V gave up 4 bases and J gave up 4 bases, with 10 bases separating them. Germline V gene lookup returns CDR1 LNHDA and CDR2 SQIVND (reference sequence). CDR3 protein: CASSTQGFYGYTF. The CDR3 bases are TGTGCCAGTAGTACCCAGGGTTTCTATGGCTACACCTTC.

Here the CDR3 DNA reads TGCGCCAGCAGCCACTTACAGGGCTCAGGGGCCAACGTCCTGACTTTC. Translating gives CASSHLQGSGANVLTF. The chain uses TRBV4-3 and TRBJ2-6; tentatively, D is TRBD1 (6 bases). This CDR3 is built from 16 residues. Germline CDR1 and CDR2: LGHNA and YSLEER. V was clipped by 3 bases and J by 4 bases, with 13 bases between them.